A selection of T cell receptor beta chains follows, all from one sample in a study of T cell repertoires in cytomegalovirus infection. TCRdb called the reads again in MiXCR, with one record for every CDR3 protein. The sample contains about 770,000 distinct CDR3 sequences, 25% to 35% of which appear only once. Their antigens are not known. The material was cultured CD8+ T cells from PBMCs, obtained from culture after CMV antigen stimulation. The receptors here all came from a human donor in good health (CMV status not recorded). Some clones in this sample may be carry-over from other donors' samples. The CDR3 runs from the conserved cysteine through the conserved F or W. The D gene is left open where the match is weak. The size entry is marked missing in some rows and otherwise reads once, few, many or a size class.

.	TRBJ2-1	TRBV24-1	TRBD2	CATSDLHPGLAVLFTYNEQFF	TGTGCCACCAGTGATCTTCACCCGGGACTAGCGGTCCTTTTCACCTACAATGAGCAGTTCTTC
.	TRBJ2-5	TRBV29-1	TRBD2	CSLEASGGETQYF	TGCAGCCTAGAGGCTAGCGGGGGGGAGACCCAGTACTTC
many	TRBJ2-2	TRBV11-2	.	CASYSNPEASTGELFF	TGTGCCAGCTACTCCAATCCGGAGGCCAGCACCGGGGAGCTGTTTTTT
many	TRBJ2-7	TRBV7-9	TRBD1	CASSAAWDRSYEQYF	TGTGCCAGCAGCGCAGCATGGGACAGATCCTACGAGCAGTACTTC
.	TRBJ1-1	TRBV7-2	TRBD1	CASSLEGRGRTEAFF	TGTGCCAGCAGCTTAGAGGGTAGGGGGCGCACTGAAGCTTTCTTT
few	TRBJ2-2	TRBV12-3/TRBV12-4	.	CASSPSEALNTGELFF	TGTGCCAGCAGTCCTTCCGAAGCCTTGAACACCGGGGAGCTGTTTTTT
.	TRBJ1-2	TRBV12-3/TRBV12-4	TRBD1	CASSLTTTGPGGYTF	TGTGCCAGCAGTCTGACGACGACAGGGCCAGGAGGCTACACCTTC
few	TRBJ2-4	TRBV7-9	TRBD1	CASSLVTGEVENIQYF	TGTGCCAGCAGCTTAGTGACAGGGGAGGTCGAAAACATTCAGTACTTC
.	TRBJ2-1	TRBV27	TRBD2	CASSFKGAGGGKYNEQFF	TGTGCCAGCAGTTTTAAAGGGGCGGGCGGGGGGAAGTACAATGAGCAGTTCTTC
few	TRBJ1-2	TRBV6-5	.	CASSSSRGANYGYTF	TGTGCCAGCAGTTCGTCCCGGGGGGCGAACTATGGCTACACCTTC
.	TRBJ2-5	TRBV6-2/TRBV6-3	.	CASSYSPYGETQYF	TGTGCCAGCAGTTACTCCCCGTATGGGGAGACCCAGTACTTC
.	TRBJ2-3	TRBV27	.	CASSPQEVSTDTQYF	TGTGCCAGCAGTCCCCAAGAAGTAAGCACAGATACGCAGTATTTT
.	TRBJ1-1	TRBV2	.	CASKMTANTEAFF	TGTGCCAGCAAAATGACAGCGAACACTGAAGCTTTCTTT
many	TRBJ1-2	TRBV6-1	.	CASSEDYGGFNYGYTF	TGTGCCAGCAGTGAAGATTATGGAGGGTTCAACTATGGCTACACCTTC
.	TRBJ2-5	TRBV6-5	TRBD2	CASSYVGGITPKYQETQYF	TGTGCCAGCAGTTACGTGGGGGGGATAACCCCGAAGTACCAAGAGACCCAGTACTTC
many	TRBJ1-2	TRBV7-8	.	CASSLGVSGGGYTF	TGTGCCAGCAGCTTAGGGGTGTCAGGCGGTGGCTACACCTTC
.	TRBJ1-2	TRBV7-3	.	CASSLLARERGYTF	TGTGCCAGCAGCTTACTTGCCAGGGAACGTGGCTACACCTTC
.	TRBJ1-2	TRBV7-9	TRBD1	CASSPGTGEMRGYTF	TGTGCCAGCAGCCCAGGGACAGGGGAAATGCGTGGCTACACCTTC
.	TRBJ1-1	TRBV5-5	.	CASSLVEGPGTEAFF	TGTGCCAGCAGCTTGGTGGAGGGCCCTGGGACTGAAGCTTTCTTT
.	TRBJ1-1	TRBV7-9	.	CASSLDWGANTEAFF	TGTGCCAGCAGCTTAGATTGGGGGGCGAACACTGAAGCTTTCTTT
many	TRBJ1-6	TRBV5-1	.	CASSLDPAVNSPLHF	TGCGCCAGCAGCTTGGATCCGGCCGTTAATTCACCCCTCCACTTT
many	TRBJ2-2	TRBV7-2	.	CASSLVGKTQRSNTGELFF	TGTGCCAGCAGCTTAGTGGGAAAGACCCAGAGGTCGAACACCGGGGAGCTGTTTTTT
.	TRBJ1-1	TRBV7-9	.	CVSHGVTGEAFF	TGTGTCAGCCATGGGGTTACCGGTGAAGCTTTCTTT
.	TRBJ2-1	TRBV9	TRBD1	CASSVARGRPSYNEQFF	TGTGCCAGCAGCGTAGCGAGGGGGCGGCCCTCCTACAATGAGCAGTTCTTC
few	TRBJ2-5	TRBV6-2/TRBV6-3	TRBD2	CASSLGTSGVYQETQYF	TGTGCCAGCAGTCTAGGGACTAGCGGGGTATACCAAGAGACCCAGTACTTC
many	TRBJ1-5	TRBV7-9	.	CASSAGRRSNQPQHF	TGTGCCAGCAGCGCAGGTCGAAGGAGCAATCAGCCCCAGCATTTT
few	TRBJ2-3	TRBV14	.	CASSRIGGYTDTQYF	TGTGCCAGCAGCCGAATCGGGGGTTACACAGATACGCAGTATTTT
.	TRBJ2-1	TRBV6-1	.	CASSVPPGAQSVEQFF	TGTGCCAGCAGTGTTCCTCCCGGGGCGCAATCAGTTGAGCAGTTCTTC
many	TRBJ2-5	TRBV7-9	TRBD2	CASSLVGREETQYF	TGTGCCAGCAGCTTAGTTGGGAGGGAAGAGACCCAGTACTTC
.	TRBJ1-1	TRBV6-5	TRBD1	CASTLTHRGLVEAFF	TGTGCCAGCACCCTCACCCACAGGGGGCTAGTTGAAGCTTTCTTT
many	TRBJ1-1	TRBV7-9	TRBD1	CASSRTGNTEAFF	TGTGCCAGCAGCCGGACAGGAAACACTGAAGCTTTCTTT
many	TRBJ2-3	TRBV7-8	.	CASSLFDTDTQYF	TGTGCCAGCAGCCTTTTTGACACAGATACGCAGTATTTT
.	TRBJ1-4	TRBV6-1	.	CASSDYRVTNEKLFF	TGTGCCAGCAGTGACTACAGGGTCACTAATGAAAAACTGTTTTTT
few	TRBJ2-1	TRBV4-3	.	CASSSEGNNEQFF	TGCGCCAGCTCTTCCGAAGGAAACAATGAGCAGTTCTTC
.	TRBJ1-1	TRBV27	TRBD1	CANTSLTGVGPENTEAFF	TGTGCCAACACTTCCTTAACAGGGGTAGGCCCCGAGAACACTGAAGCTTTCTTT
.	TRBJ1-1	TRBV5-4	TRBD1	CASSPMGRVDEIMGQGNTEAFF	TGTGCCAGCAGCCCTATGGGAAGGGTCGACGAGATTATGGGACAGGGGAACACTGAAGCTTTCTTT
.	TRBJ2-7	TRBV10-1	.	CASSEKGFDYEQYF	TGCGCCAGCAGTGAGAAGGGGTTCGACTACGAGCAGTACTTC
few	TRBJ1-1	TRBV6-8	.	CASSYSSANTEAFF	TGTGCCAGCAGTTACTCTTCAGCAAACACTGAAGCTTTCTTT
.	TRBJ1-1	TRBV12-3/TRBV12-4	.	CASSPMGIDAEAFF	TGTGCCAGCAGTCCGATGGGGATTGACGCTGAAGCTTTCTTT
.	TRBJ2-1	TRBV9	TRBD2	CASRGLATNEQFF	TGTGCCAGCAGAGGACTAGCAACCAATGAGCAGTTCTTC
.	TRBJ1-6	TRBV6-6	TRBD1	CASSYSPDRGRNSPLHF	TGTGCCAGCAGTTACTCCCCGGACAGGGGGAGGAATTCACCCCTCCACTTT
.	TRBJ1-1	TRBV6-5	.	CASSYRGLATEAFF	TGTGCCAGCAGTTACCGCGGCTTGGCCACTGAAGCTTTCTTT
few	TRBJ2-1	TRBV6-6	.	CASSYGQGGNNEQFF	TGTGCCAGCAGTTACGGTCAGGGTGGGAACAATGAGCAGTTCTTC
.	TRBJ2-1	TRBV12-3/TRBV12-4	TRBD1	CASSLGDSFSNEQFF	TGTGCCAGCAGTCTAGGGGACAGCTTTAGCAATGAGCAGTTCTTC
.	TRBJ2-5	TRBV7-2	.	CASSSWDSRSETQYF	TGTGCCAGCAGCTCTTGGGACTCCCGATCGGAGACCCAGTACTTC
many	TRBJ2-2	TRBV28	TRBD1	CASSHRGNTGELFF	TGTGCCAGCAGTCACAGGGGCAACACCGGGGAGCTGTTTTTT
few	TRBJ1-2	TRBV10-3	TRBD1	CAISESSGTANYGYTF	TGTGCCATCAGTGAATCTTCCGGGACAGCTAACTATGGCTACACCTTC
.	TRBJ1-1	TRBV6-5	TRBD1	CASSSGQGAGKAFF	TGTGCCAGCAGCTCGGGACAGGGGGCCGGCAAAGCTTTCTTT
few	TRBJ1-2	TRBV27	.	CASSSRDGTYGYTF	TGTGCCAGCAGTTCCCGGGACGGAACATATGGCTACACCTTC
.	TRBJ2-1	TRBV10-3	TRBD1	CAIKGQGAWGKMSEQFF	TGTGCCATCAAGGGACAGGGGGCGTGGGGGAAAATGTCTGAGCAGTTCTTC
few	TRBJ2-1	TRBV19	TRBD2	CASSIRAGVEQFF	TGTGCCAGTAGTATACGAGCGGGGGTTGAGCAGTTCTTC
few	TRBJ1-5	TRBV5-8	.	CASSFDRGAIYSNQPQHF	TGTGCCAGCAGCTTTGATAGGGGGGCCATCTATAGCAATCAGCCCCAGCATTTT
many	TRBJ2-3	TRBV7-2	.	CASNLNGPTFTDTQYF	TGTGCCAGCAACTTGAACGGGCCAACGTTCACAGATACGCAGTATTTT